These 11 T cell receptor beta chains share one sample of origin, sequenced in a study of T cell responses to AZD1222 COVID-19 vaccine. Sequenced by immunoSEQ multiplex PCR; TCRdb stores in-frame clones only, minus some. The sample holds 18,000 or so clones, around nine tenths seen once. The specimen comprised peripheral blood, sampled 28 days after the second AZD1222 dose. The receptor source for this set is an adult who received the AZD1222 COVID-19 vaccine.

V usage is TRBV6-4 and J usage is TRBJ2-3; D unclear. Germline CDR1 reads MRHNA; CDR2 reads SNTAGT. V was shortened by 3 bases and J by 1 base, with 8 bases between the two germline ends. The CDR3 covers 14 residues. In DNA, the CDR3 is TGTGCCAGCAGTGATATGGCCGGCACAGATACGCAGTATTTT. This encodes CASSDMAGTDTQYF.

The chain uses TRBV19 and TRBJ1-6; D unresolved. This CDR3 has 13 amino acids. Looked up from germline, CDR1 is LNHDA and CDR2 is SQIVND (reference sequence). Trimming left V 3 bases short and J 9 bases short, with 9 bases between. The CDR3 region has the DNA TGTGCCAGTAGTATCGATCGGGCTTCACCCCTCCACTTT. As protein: CASSIDRASPLHF.

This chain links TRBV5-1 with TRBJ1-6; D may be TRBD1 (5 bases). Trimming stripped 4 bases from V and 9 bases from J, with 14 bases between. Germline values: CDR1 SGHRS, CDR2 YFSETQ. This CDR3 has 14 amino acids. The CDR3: CASSLGGAASPLHF. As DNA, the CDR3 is TGCGCCAGCAGCCTTGGGGGAGCAGCTTCACCCCTCCACTTT.

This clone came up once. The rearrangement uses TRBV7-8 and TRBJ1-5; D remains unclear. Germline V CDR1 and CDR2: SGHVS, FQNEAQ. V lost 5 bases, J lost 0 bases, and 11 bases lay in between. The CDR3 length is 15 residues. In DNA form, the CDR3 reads TGTGCCAGCAGCCCGGGGTCCTATAGCAATCAGCCCCAGCATTTT. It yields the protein CASSPGSYSNQPQHF. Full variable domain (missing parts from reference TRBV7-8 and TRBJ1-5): GAGVSQSPRYKVAKRGQDVALRCDPISGHVSLFWYQQALGQGPEFLTYFQNEAQLDKSGLPSDRFFAERPEGSVSTLKIQRTQQEDSAVYLCASSPGSYSNQPQHFGDGTRLSIL.

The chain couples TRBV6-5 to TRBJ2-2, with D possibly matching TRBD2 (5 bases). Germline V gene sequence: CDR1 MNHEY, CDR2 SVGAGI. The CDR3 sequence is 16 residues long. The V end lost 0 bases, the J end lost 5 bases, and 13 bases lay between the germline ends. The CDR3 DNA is TGTGCCAGCAGTTACTCGACGGGGTTGGGGACCGGGGAGCTGTTTTTT. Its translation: CASSYSTGLGTGELFF.

The CDR3, as DNA: TGTGCCAGCAAGCTCGGGACATTGCGCACAGATACGCAGTATTTT. It is translated as CASKLGTLRTDTQYF. V gene TRBV28 combines with J gene TRBJ2-3, with D maybe TRBD1 (6 bases). CDR1 and CDR2 (germline): MDHEN, SYDVKM. The V gene lost 7 bases and the J gene lost 1 base, with 15 bases spanning the gap. The CDR3 length is 15 residues. The variable domain in full, completed from reference TRBV28 and TRBJ2-3, reads DVKVTQSSRYLVKRTGEKVFLECVQDMDHENMFWYRQDPGLGLRLIYFSYDVKMKEKGDIPEGYSVSREKKERFSLILESASTNQTSMYLCASKLGTLRTDTQYFGPGTRLTVL.

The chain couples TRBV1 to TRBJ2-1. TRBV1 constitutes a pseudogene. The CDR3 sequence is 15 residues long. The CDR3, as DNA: TGCACCAGCAGCCAAGATGGAACTCTTCTGAATGAGCAGTTCTTC. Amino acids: CTSSQDGTLLNEQFF.

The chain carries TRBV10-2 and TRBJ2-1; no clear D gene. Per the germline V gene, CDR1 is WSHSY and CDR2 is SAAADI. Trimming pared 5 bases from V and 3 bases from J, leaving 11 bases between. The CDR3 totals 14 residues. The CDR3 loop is CASSSGSLYNEQFF. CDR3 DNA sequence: TGCGCCAGCAGTTCTGGATCTCTCTACAATGAGCAGTTCTTC.

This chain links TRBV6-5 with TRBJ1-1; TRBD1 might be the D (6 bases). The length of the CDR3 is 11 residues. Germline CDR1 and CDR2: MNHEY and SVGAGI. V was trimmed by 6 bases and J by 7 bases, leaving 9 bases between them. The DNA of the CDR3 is TGTGCCAGCAGGAGGGACATTGAAGCTTTCTTT. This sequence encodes CASRRDIEAFF.

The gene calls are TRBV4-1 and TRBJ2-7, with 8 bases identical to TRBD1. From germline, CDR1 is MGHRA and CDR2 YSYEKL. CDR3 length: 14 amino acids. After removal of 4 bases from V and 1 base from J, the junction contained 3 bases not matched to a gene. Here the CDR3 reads CASSPRQGSYEQYF. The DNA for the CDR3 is TGCGCCAGCAGCCCCAGACAGGGGTCCTACGAGCAGTACTTC.

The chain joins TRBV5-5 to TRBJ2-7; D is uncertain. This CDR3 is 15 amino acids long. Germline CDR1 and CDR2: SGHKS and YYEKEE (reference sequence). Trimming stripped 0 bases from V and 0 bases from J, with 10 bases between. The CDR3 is CASSLVQSSSYEQYF. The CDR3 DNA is TGTGCCAGCAGCTTGGTGCAATCCAGCTCCTACGAGCAGTACTTC.